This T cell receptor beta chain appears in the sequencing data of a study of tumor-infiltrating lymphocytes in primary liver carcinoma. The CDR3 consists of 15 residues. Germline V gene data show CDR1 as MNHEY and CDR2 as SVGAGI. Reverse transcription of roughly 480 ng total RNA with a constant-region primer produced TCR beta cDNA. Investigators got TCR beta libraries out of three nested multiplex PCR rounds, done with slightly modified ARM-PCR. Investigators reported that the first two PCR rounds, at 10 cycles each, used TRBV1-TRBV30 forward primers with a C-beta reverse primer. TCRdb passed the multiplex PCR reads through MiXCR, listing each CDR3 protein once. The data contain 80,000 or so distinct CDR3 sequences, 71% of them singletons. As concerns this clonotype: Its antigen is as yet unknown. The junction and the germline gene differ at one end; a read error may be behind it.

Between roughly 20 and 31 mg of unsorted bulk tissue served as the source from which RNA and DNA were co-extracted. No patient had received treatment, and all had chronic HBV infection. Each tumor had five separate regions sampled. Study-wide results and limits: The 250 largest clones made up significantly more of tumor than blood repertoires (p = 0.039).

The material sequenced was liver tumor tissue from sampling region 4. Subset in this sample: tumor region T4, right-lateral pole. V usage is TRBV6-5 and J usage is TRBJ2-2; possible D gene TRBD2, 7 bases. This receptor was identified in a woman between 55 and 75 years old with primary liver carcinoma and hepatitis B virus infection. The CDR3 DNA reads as TGTGCCAGCAATTACACAGGGACCGGGGAGGGGGAGCTATTTTTT. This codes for CASNYTGTGEGELFF.